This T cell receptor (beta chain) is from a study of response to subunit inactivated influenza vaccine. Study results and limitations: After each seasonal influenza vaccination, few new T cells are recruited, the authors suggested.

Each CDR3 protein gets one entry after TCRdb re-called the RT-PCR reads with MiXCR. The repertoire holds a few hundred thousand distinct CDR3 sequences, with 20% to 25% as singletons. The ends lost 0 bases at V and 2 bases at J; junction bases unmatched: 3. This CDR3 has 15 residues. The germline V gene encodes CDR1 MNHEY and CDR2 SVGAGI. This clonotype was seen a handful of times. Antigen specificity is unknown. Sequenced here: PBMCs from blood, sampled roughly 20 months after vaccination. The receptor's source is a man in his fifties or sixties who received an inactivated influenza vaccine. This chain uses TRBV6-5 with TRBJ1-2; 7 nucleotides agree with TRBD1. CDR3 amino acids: CASSYSGQLNYGYTF. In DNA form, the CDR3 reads TGTGCCAGCAGTTACTCGGGACAGTTAAACTATGGCTACACCTTC.